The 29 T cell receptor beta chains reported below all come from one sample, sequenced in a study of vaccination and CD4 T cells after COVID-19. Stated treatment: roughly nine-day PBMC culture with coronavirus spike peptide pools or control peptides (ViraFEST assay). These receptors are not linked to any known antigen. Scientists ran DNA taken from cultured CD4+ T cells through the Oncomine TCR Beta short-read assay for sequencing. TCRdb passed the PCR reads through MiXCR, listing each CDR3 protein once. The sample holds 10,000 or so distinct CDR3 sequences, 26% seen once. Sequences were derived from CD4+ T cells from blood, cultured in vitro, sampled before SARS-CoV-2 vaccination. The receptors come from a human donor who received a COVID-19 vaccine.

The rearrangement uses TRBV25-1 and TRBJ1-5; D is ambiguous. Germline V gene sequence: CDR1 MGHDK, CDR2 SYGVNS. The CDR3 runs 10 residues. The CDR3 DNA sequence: TGTGAGCGGGATTGCCAGCCCCAGCATTTT. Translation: CERDCQPQHF. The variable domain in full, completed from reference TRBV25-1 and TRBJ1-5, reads EADIYQTPRYLVIGTGKKITLECSQTMGHDKMYWYQQDPGMELHLIHYSYGVNSTEKGDLSSESTVSRIRTEHFPLTLESARPSHTSQYLCERDCQPQHFGDGTRLSIL.

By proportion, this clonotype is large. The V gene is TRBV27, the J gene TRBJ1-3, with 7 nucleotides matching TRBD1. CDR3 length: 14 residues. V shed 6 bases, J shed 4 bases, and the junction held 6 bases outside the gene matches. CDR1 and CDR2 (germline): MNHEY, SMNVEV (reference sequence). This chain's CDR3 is CASSLTGLGNTIYF. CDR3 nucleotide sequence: TGTGCCAGCAGCTTGACAGGGTTAGGAAACACCATATATTTT.

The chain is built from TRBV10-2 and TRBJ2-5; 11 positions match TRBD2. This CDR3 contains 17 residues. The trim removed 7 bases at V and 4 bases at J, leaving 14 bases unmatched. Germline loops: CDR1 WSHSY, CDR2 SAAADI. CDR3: CASKPLAGGGVGETQYF. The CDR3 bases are TGCGCCAGCAAGCCGCTAGCGGGGGGCGGAGTGGGAGAGACCCAGTACTTC.

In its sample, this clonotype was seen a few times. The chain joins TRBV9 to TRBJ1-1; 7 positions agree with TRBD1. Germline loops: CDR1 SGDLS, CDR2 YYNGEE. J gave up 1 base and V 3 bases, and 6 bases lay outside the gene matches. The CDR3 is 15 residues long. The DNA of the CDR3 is TGTGCCAGCAGCGCGAGCAGGGGGGAGAACACTGAAGCTTTCTTT. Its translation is CASSASRGENTEAFF.

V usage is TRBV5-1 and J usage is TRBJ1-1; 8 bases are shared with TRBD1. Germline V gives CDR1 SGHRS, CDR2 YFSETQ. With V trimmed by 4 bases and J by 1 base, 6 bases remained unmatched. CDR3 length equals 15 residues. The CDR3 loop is CASSRTGIENTEAFF. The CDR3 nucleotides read TGCGCCAGCAGCCGGACAGGGATCGAGAACACTGAAGCTTTCTTT.

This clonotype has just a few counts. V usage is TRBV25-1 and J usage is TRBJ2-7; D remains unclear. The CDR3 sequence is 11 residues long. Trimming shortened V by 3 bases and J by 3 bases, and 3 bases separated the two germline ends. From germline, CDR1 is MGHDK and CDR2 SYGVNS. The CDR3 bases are TGTGCCAGCAGTGAGGGCTACGAGCAGTACTTC. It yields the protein CASSEGYEQYF.

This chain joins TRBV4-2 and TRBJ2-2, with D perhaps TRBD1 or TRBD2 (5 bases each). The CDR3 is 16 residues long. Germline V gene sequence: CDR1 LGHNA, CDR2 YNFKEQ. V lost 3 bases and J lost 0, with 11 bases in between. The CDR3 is CASSHVGTANTGELFF. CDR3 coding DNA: TGTGCCAGCAGCCACGTTGGGACCGCGAACACCGGGGAGCTGTTTTTT.

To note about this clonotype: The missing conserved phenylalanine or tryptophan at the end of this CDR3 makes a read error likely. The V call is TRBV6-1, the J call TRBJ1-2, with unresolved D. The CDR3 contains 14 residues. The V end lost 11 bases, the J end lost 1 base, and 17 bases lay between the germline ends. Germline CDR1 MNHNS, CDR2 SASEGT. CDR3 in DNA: TGTGCCGCAGAGGAGGAGGGCGTTAACTATGGCTACACCTAC. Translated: CAAEEEGVNYGYTY.

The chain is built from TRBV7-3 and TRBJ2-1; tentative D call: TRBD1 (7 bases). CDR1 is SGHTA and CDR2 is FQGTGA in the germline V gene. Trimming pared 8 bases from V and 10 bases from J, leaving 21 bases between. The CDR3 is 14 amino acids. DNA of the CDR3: TGTGCCAGCCGGAGCCGGGCGGCAGGGGGGGAGCAGTTCTTC. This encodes CASRSRAAGGEQFF.

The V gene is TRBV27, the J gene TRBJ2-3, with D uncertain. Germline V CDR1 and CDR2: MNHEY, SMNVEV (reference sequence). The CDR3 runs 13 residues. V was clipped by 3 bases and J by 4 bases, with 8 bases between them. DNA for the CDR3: TGTGCCAGCAGTTTTCTAGTGGCAGATACGCAGTATTTT. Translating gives CASSFLVADTQYF.

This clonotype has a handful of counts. The CDR3 spells CASSFTGGGGANVLTF. Written as DNA, the CDR3 is TGTGCCAGCAGTTTCACAGGGGGCGGTGGGGCCAACGTCCTGACTTTC. This chain uses TRBV12-3 or TRBV12-4 with TRBJ2-6; 9 nucleotides line up with TRBD1. The V and J ends lost 3 bases and 3 bases, in that order; junction bases with no gene match: 3. The CDR3 length is 16 residues.

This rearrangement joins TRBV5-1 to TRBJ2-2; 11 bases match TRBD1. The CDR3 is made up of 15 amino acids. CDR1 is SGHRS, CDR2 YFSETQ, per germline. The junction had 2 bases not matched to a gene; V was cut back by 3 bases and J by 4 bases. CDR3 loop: CASSSGQGGTGELFF. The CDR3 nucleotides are TGCGCCAGCAGCTCGGGACAGGGGGGCACCGGGGAGCTGTTTTTT.

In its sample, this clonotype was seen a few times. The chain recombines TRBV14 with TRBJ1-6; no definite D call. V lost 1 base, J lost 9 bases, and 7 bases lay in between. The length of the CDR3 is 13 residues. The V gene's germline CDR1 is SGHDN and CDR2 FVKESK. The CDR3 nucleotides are TGTGCCAGCAGCCAAGTTCCAGGTTCACCCCTCCACTTT. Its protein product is CASSQVPGSPLHF.

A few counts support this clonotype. The CDR3 reads CASSPRQGLYGYTF. Here the CDR3 DNA reads TGTGCCAGCAGCCCTAGACAGGGTTTGTATGGCTACACCTTC. The J gene is TRBJ1-2, the V gene TRBV7-9, with 7 bases aligning to TRBD1. This CDR3 spans 14 amino acids. V shed 5 bases and J 5 bases; nucleotides not matched to a gene: 8. CDR1 and CDR2 (germline): SEHNR, FQNEAQ (reference sequence).

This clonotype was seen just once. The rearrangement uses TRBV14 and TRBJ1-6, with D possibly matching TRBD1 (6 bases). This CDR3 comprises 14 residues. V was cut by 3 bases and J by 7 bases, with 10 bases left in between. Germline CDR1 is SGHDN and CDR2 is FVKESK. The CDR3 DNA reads TGTGCCAGCAGCCATGGACAGCCGAATTCACCCCTCCACTTT. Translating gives CASSHGQPNSPLHF.

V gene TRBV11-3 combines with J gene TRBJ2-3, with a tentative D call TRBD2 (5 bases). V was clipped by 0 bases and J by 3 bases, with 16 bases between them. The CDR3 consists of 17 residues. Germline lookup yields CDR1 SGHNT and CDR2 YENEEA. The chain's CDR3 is CASSLDRGLLGTDTQYF. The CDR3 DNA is TGTGCCAGCAGCTTAGACCGAGGGTTGCTTGGGACAGATACGCAGTATTTT.

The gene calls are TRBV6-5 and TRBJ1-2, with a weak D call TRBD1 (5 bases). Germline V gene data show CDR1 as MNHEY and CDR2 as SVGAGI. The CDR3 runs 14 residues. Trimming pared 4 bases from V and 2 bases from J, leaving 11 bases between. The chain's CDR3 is CASSLTGRNYGYTF. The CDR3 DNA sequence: TGTGCCAGCAGTTTAACGGGGCGAAACTATGGCTACACCTTC.

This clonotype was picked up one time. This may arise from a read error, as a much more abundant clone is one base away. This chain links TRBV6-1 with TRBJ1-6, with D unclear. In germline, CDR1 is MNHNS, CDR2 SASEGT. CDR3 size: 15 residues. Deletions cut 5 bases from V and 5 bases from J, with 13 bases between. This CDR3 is CASSHRTADNSPLHF. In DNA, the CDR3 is TGTGCCAGCAGTCATCGGACGGCTGATAATTCACCCCTCCACTTT.

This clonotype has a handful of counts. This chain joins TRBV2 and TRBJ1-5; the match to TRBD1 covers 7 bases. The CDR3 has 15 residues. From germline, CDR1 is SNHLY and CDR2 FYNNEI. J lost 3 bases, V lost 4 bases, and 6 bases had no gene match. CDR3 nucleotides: TGTGCCAGCAGTGGCCTTCAGGGGGACAATCAGCCCCAGCATTTT. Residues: CASSGLQGDNQPQHF.

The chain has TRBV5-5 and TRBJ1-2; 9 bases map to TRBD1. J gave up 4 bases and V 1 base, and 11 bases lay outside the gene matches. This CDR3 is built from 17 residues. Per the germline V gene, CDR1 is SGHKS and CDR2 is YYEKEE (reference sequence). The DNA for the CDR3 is TGTGCCAGCAGCTTGAGACTTACAGGGGGCGCGGGCTATGGCTACACCTTC. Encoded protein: CASSLRLTGGAGYGYTF. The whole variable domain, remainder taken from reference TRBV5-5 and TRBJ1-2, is DAGVTQSPTHLIKTRGQQVTLRCSPISGHKSVSWYQQVLGQGPQFIFQYYEKEERGRGNFPDRFSARQFPNYSSELNVNALLLGDSALYLCASSLRLTGGAGYGYTFGSGTRLTVV.

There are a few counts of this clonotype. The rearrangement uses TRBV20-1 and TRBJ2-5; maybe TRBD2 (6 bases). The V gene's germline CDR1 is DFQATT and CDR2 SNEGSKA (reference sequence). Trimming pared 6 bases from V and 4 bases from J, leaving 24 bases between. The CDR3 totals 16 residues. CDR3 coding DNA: TGCAGTGCCCTGCCTGGGCGGGGCGGTATCAGAGAGACCCAGTACTTC. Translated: CSALPGRGGIRETQYF.

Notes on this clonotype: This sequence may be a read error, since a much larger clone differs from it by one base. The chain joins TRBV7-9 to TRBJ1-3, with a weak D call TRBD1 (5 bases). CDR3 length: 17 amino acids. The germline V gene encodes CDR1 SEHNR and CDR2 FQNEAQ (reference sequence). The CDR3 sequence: CTSSLALGGTSGNTIYF. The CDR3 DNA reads TGTACCAGCAGCTTAGCGCTAGGAGGGACCTCTGGAAACACCATATATTTT.

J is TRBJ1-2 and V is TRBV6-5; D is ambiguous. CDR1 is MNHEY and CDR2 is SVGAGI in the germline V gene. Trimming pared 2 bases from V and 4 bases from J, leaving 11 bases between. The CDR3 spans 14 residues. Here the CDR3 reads CASSYIRKPYGYTF. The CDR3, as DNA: TGTGCCAGCAGTTACATTCGGAAACCCTATGGCTACACCTTC.

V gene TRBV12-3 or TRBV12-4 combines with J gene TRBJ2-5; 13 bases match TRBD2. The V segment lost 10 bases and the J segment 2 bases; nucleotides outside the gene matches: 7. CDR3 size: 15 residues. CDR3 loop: CATQVGLAGQETQYF. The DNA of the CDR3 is TGTGCCACCCAGGTGGGACTAGCGGGACAAGAGACCCAGTACTTC.

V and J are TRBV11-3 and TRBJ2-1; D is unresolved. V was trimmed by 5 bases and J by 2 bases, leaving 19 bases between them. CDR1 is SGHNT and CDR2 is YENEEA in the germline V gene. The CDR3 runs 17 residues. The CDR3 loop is CASSRYTPRVTYNEQFF. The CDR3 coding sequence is TGTGCCAGCAGCCGCTACACCCCTAGAGTGACCTACAATGAGCAGTTCTTC.

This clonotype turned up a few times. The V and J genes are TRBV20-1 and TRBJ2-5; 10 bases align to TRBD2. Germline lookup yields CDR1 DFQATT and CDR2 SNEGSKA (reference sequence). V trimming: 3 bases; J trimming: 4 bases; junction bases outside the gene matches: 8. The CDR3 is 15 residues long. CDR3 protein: CSARSGGANLETQYF. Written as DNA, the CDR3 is TGCAGTGCTAGGAGCGGGGGGGCGAATTTAGAGACCCAGTACTTC.

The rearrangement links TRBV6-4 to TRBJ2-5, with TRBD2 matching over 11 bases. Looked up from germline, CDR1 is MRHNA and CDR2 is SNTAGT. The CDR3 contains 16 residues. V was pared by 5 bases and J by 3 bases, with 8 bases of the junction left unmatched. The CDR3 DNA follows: TGTGCCAGCAGTCCATCTAGCGGGGGGACCGAAGAGACCCAGTACTTC. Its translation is CASSPSSGGTEETQYF.

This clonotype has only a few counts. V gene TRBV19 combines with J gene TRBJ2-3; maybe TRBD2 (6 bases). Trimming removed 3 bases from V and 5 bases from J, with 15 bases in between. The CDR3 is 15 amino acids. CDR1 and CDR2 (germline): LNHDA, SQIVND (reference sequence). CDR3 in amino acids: CASSIVNGGVDTQYF. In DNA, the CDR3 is TGTGCCAGTAGTATCGTAAACGGGGGAGTAGATACGCAGTATTTT.

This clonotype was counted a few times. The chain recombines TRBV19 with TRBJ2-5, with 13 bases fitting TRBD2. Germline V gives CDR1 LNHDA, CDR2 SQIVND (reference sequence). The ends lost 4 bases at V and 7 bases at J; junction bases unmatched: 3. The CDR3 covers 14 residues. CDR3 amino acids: CASSSGLAGVTQYF. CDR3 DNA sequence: TGTGCCAGTAGTAGCGGACTAGCGGGGGTGACCCAGTACTTC.